A selection of T cell receptor beta chains follows, all from one sample in a study of OX40 agonist ivuxolimab in advanced cancers. TCRdb keeps only in-frame clones here, not all; method: immunoSEQ multiplex PCR. The table has tens of thousands of clones, approximately 90% seen once; the top ten hold approximately 2%. Sequences were derived from CD4+ or CD8+ T cells sorted from blood, sampled in a trial of the OX40 agonist ivuxolimab. The receptors stem from an adult with an advanced solid tumor such as melanoma, head and neck, liver or kidney cancer. Each CDR3 is given with its conserved first and last residue. A D gene is named only where the DNA matches it firmly. Rows may omit the clone size; those that give it use once, few, many or a size class.

v_call	d_call	j_call	clone_size	cdr3_nt	cdr3_aa
TRBV29-1	TRBD1	TRBJ1-4	-	TGCAGCGTAGATTCCGGGACAGCAGAAAAACTGTTTTTT	CSVDSGTAEKLFF
TRBV27	-	TRBJ1-5	once	TGTGCCAGCAGTCCCGGGGAGTCCAGGCCCCAGCATTTT	CASSPGESRPQHF
TRBV5-1	-	TRBJ1-4	-	TGCGCCAGCAGCTGGGGCACAGTTGCAACTAATGAAAAACTGTTTTTT	CASSWGTVATNEKLFF
TRBV5-4	TRBD2	TRBJ2-1	-	TGTGCCAGCAGCGCGCGGAGCGGGACTAACTACAATGAGCAGTTCTTC	CASSARSGTNYNEQFF
TRBV11-3	TRBD2	TRBJ2-1	-	TGTGCCAGCAGCTACAACCTGGGACTAGCGGGAGGGAATGAGCAGTTCTTC	CASSYNLGLAGGNEQFF
TRBV25-1	TRBD1	TRBJ2-1	-	TGTGCCAGCAGAGGCGAAGGGGACAGTCACTACAATGAGCAGTTCTTC	CASRGEGDSHYNEQFF
TRBV30	-	TRBJ2-5	-	TGTGCCTGGAATAACGGGACAACCATCGTAGAGACCCAGTACTTC	CAWNNGTTIVETQYF
TRBV21-1	-	TRBJ1-5	once	TGTGCCAGCAGCAAAGAGGGGAGAGTGGGGCGACGACAGCCCCAGCATTTT	CASSKEGRVGRRQPQHF
TRBV20-1	-	TRBJ2-7	-	TGCAGTGCTCGGGACTTACACGAGCAGTACTTC	CSARDLHEQYF
TRBV6-5	-	TRBJ1-5	-	TGTGCCAGCAGACCCGACAGTCATAGCAATCAGCCCCAGCATTTT	CASRPDSHSNQPQHF
TRBV4-1	-	TRBJ2-1	-	TGCGCCAGCAGCCAAGAGACTAGTGAGCAGTTCTTC	CASSQETSEQFF
TRBV28	-	TRBJ1-1	once	TGTGCCAGCAGTTCGGCGAACACTGAAGCTTTCTTT	CASSSANTEAFF
TRBV7-2	-	TRBJ1-6	-	TGTGCCAGCAGCGAACAGGGTCAGGGTTCACCCCTCCACTTT	CASSEQGQGSPLHF
TRBV18	-	TRBJ1-6	-	TGTGCCAGCTCACCACTAGGTCGAACAGATTTTCATTCACCCCTCCACTTT	CASSPLGRTDFHSPLHF
TRBV15	TRBD1	TRBJ2-5	few	TGTGCCACCAGCAGAGGATTGGGGACAGGGGCCGAACTGAGGGAGACCCAGTACTTC	CATSRGLGTGAELRETQYF
TRBV6-5	TRBD2	TRBJ2-7	-	TGTGCCAGCAGTTATGGGGGACTAGGGGCCTACGAGCAGTACTTC	CASSYGGLGAYEQYF
TRBV6-5	-	TRBJ1-1	few	TGTGCCAGCAGTACGAATAAGAACACTGAAGCTTTCTTT	CASSTNKNTEAFF
TRBV13	-	TRBJ1-2	-	TGTGCCAGCAGCCCTCCAGAAAACTATGGCTACACCTTC	CASSPPENYGYTF
TRBV7-8	TRBD1	TRBJ1-1	-	TGTGCCAGCAGCCTCCGGACAGGGGGCGGATGGACTGAAGCTTTCTTT	CASSLRTGGGWTEAFF
TRBV7-2	-	TRBJ2-1	-	TGTGCCAGCAGCTTAAACAGGGTTGGCAATGAGCAGTTCTTC	CASSLNRVGNEQFF
TRBV5-1	TRBD1	TRBJ1-2	-	TGCGCCAGCAGCGCAGACAGGGACAGATATGGCTACACCTTC	CASSADRDRYGYTF
TRBV18	-	TRBJ2-3	-	TGTGCCAGCTCACCAATAGAGAGCACAGATACGCAGTATTTT	CASSPIESTDTQYF
TRBV7-9	-	TRBJ2-3	-	TGTGCCAGCAGCGTCGATGGGGGGAGCACAGATACGCAGTATTTT	CASSVDGGSTDTQYF
TRBV19	-	TRBJ1-5	-	TGTGCCAGTAATCTACAGGGTATTAATCAGCCCCAGCATTTT	CASNLQGINQPQHF
TRBV10-1	TRBD2	TRBJ2-1	-	TGCGCCAGCAGTGATCTAGCGGCGGGCTACAATGAGCAGTTCTTC	CASSDLAAGYNEQFF
TRBV10-1	-	TRBJ2-2	few	TGCGCCAGCAGCGTGACAGCCGACACCGGGGAGCTGTTTTTT	CASSVTADTGELFF
TRBV4-2	TRBD1	TRBJ2-5	few	TGTGCCAGCAGCCAAGAGGGACAGGGGTGGGAGACCCAGTACTTC	CASSQEGQGWETQYF
TRBV9	TRBD2	TRBJ2-3	-	TGTGCCAGCAGCGTAGTTGGGCTAGCGGGAGGGAACACAGATACGCAGTATTTT	CASSVVGLAGGNTDTQYF
TRBV2	TRBD2	TRBJ2-5	-	TGTGCCAGCAGTGATCGGGGGGGAAGCCAAGAGACCCAGTACTTC	CASSDRGGSQETQYF
TRBV5-1	TRBD2	TRBJ2-3	-	TGCGCCAGCAGCTTGGAAACTAGCGGGGGGTCCGATACGCAGTATTTT	CASSLETSGGSDTQYF
TRBV18	TRBD1	TRBJ2-3	-	TGTGCCAGCTCAGAGGGACAGCGAAGCACAGATACGCAGTATTTT	CASSEGQRSTDTQYF
TRBV10-3	TRBD1	TRBJ2-5	few	TGTGCCATCAGCCCCTCGGACAGGGGGAAACAAGAGACCCAGTACTTC	CAISPSDRGKQETQYF
TRBV5-6	TRBD1	TRBJ2-7	-	TGTGCCAGCAGCCTGGGACAGGGACTCTACGAGCAGTACTTC	CASSLGQGLYEQYF
TRBV5-1	-	TRBJ2-1	-	TGCGCCAGCAGCTCCGGCATGAGCTCCTACAATGAGCAGTTCTTC	CASSSGMSSYNEQFF
TRBV18	-	TRBJ1-1	-	TGTGCCAGCTCACCAACAGGGTCGGGCACTGAAGCTTTCTTT	CASSPTGSGTEAFF
TRBV2	-	TRBJ1-2	-	TGTGCCAGCAGTGGGGGCTTAGGCTACACCTTC	CASSGGLGYTF
TRBV7-9	TRBD2	TRBJ2-2	-	TGTGCCAGCAGCTTAGTAACCGGCGGGAGCTACACCGGGGAGCTGTTTTTT	CASSLVTGGSYTGELFF
TRBV18	-	TRBJ1-1	-	TGTGCCAGCTCCCCCTGGGGGGACGCGAACACTGAAGCTTTCTTT	CASSPWGDANTEAFF
TRBV27	-	TRBJ1-2	-	TGTGCCAGCAGTCCAGACGGAGATTCGAACTATGGCTACACCTTC	CASSPDGDSNYGYTF
TRBV6-5	TRBD1	TRBJ1-2	few	TGTGCCACAACCGGGACAGGAAAAGACGGCTACACCTTC	CATTGTGKDGYTF
TRBV2	-	TRBJ2-3	few	TGTGCCAGCAGTGTTGGGGAAGGAAGAAAATCAGATACGCAGTATTTT	CASSVGEGRKSDTQYF
TRBV6-5	-	TRBJ2-3	-	TGTGCCAGCAGTTTAAACAGTGATGTGAATACGCAGTATTTT	CASSLNSDVNTQYF
TRBV7-2	-	TRBJ2-2	-	TGTGCCAGCAGCTTGCAAGCCAACACCGGGGAGCTGTTTTTT	CASSLQANTGELFF
TRBV5-1	-	TRBJ2-1	-	TGCGCCAGCAGCTTGGGGACTCCCTACAATGAGCAGTTCTTC	CASSLGTPYNEQFF
TRBV11-2	TRBD2	TRBJ2-7	few	TGTGCCAGCAGCAGATCTAGCGGGAGGCTTGGCGAGCAGTACTTC	CASSRSSGRLGEQYF
TRBV5-1	-	TRBJ1-1	-	TGCGCCAGCAGCTTACAGATTCTGAACACTGAAGCTTTCTTT	CASSLQILNTEAFF
TRBV11-2	-	TRBJ2-7	-	TGTGCCAGCAGCTCTCAGGGCTACGAGCAGTACTTC	CASSSQGYEQYF
TRBV5-1	-	TRBJ2-6	-	TGCGCCAGCAGCTTCTCGTCCCCGGGGGGGGCCAACGTCCTGACTTTC	CASSFSSPGGANVLTF
TRBV25-1	-	TRBJ2-5	-	TGTGCCAGCAGTGTTGGGGCGCGTCGGCAAGAGACCCAGTACTTC	CASSVGARRQETQYF
TRBV2	TRBD2	TRBJ2-1	-	TGTGCCAGCAGCCTGACTAGCGGGAGTGGGGGTTCCTACAATGAGCAGTTCTTC	CASSLTSGSGGSYNEQFF
TRBV7-9	TRBD1	TRBJ2-1	-	TGTGCCAGCAGCTCAAGACGACAGGGCGACGAGCAGTTCTTC	CASSSRRQGDEQFF
TRBV5-1	-	TRBJ1-3	few	TGCGCCAGCAGCCGGGACGTCTCTGGAAACACCATATATTTT	CASSRDVSGNTIYF
TRBV7-2	-	TRBJ1-5	-	TGTGCCAGCAGCTTAGTAGAGAATCAGCCCCAGCATTTT	CASSLVENQPQHF
TRBV6-5	-	TRBJ1-1	-	TGTGCCAGCACCCAAACGTCAGCCATGAACACTGAAGCTTTCTTT	CASTQTSAMNTEAFF
TRBV19	TRBD2	TRBJ2-1	-	TGTGCCAGTAGTAGCGGGACTAGCGGGATTTACAATGAGCAGTTCTTC	CASSSGTSGIYNEQFF
TRBV19	TRBD1	TRBJ1-2	-	TGTGCCAGTACCCCGGGGACAGCCTCATTTTTCTACACCTTC	CASTPGTASFFYTF
TRBV7-9	-	TRBJ2-3	-	TGTGCCAGCAGCCGGGTCGGGAGTCTTACAGATACGCAGTATTTT	CASSRVGSLTDTQYF
TRBV2	-	TRBJ1-3	-	TGTGCCAGCAGTGAAGCGGGGGACTCTGGAAACACCATATATTTT	CASSEAGDSGNTIYF
TRBV5-1	-	TRBJ2-3	-	TGCGCCAGCAGCTTGGGGCAGGACGGGGATACGCAGTATTTT	CASSLGQDGDTQYF
TRBV5-6	-	TRBJ1-2	-	TGTGCCAGCAGCTTGGGACAGACGTTACTCTATGGCTACACCTTC	CASSLGQTLLYGYTF